These T cell receptor beta chains were read from a single sample in a study of blood T cell repertoires in COVID-19. The method was immunoSEQ multiplex PCR; TCRdb's version includes in-frame clones alone and lacks a portion of them. The table records approximately 260,000 clones, 70% to 90% of them present only once. Sequences were obtained from peripheral blood. These receptors originate from a woman in her seventies with acute or convalescent COVID-19. Each CDR3 is given with its conserved first and last residue. The D gene is left open where the match is weak. Clone size is stated in some rows and not others, as once, few, many or a class when expanded.

TRBJ2-2	-	-	TRBV9	TGTGCCAGCAGCGTAGCTTACGAGCTACCGAACACCGGGGAGCTGTTTTTT	CASSVAYELPNTGELFF
TRBJ1-1	-	-	TRBV2	TGTGCCAGCAGTCCAGGGTTTAGGAACACTGAAGCTTTCTTT	CASSPGFRNTEAFF
TRBJ1-1	-	TRBD1	TRBV7-9	TGTGCCAGTATGGAAGGGGGCTGGGACACTGAAGCTTTCTTT	CASMEGGWDTEAFF
TRBJ2-2	-	TRBD1	TRBV5-1	TGCGCCAGCAGCTGGACGGGACAGGGATCTTCTCGGAACACCGGGGAGCTGTTTTTT	CASSWTGQGSSRNTGELFF
TRBJ2-1	-	TRBD1	TRBV5-1	TGCGCCAGTCGGTTGACAGGGGGCTCCTACAATGAGCAGTTCTTC	CASRLTGGSYNEQFF
TRBJ1-1	-	-	TRBV4-1	TGCGCCAGCAGCCAAGCCGACGACAGTCGCTCTGGGACTGAAGCTTTCTTT	CASSQADDSRSGTEAFF
TRBJ2-1	once	-	TRBV27	TGTGCCAGCAGTTTATCTAGATCCCCCAATGAGCAGTTCTTC	CASSLSRSPNEQFF
TRBJ2-5	-	-	TRBV9	TGTGCCAGCAGCGTAGCTCCGGGATTTGAAGAGACCCAGTACTTC	CASSVAPGFEETQYF
TRBJ2-5	-	TRBD1	TRBV5-4	TGTGCCAGCAGCAGTGGACAGGGCACCCGAGAGACCCAGTACTTC	CASSSGQGTRETQYF
TRBJ1-2	-	-	TRBV5-6	TGTGCCAGCAGCAAAACCCGAAAAGCCGGCTACACCTTC	CASSKTRKAGYTF
TRBJ1-1	-	-	TRBV11-1	TGTGCCAGCAGCCCTCGTTGGGCTAACATGAACACTGAAGCTTTCTTT	CASSPRWANMNTEAFF
TRBJ2-5	many	TRBD1	TRBV5-5	TGTGCCAGCAGCTTCACAGGGGGCGAGGAGACCCAGTACTTC	CASSFTGGEETQYF
TRBJ2-1	few	TRBD1	TRBV19	TGTGCCAGGGGGACCCGGGACAGGGGGCCTTCGGATGAGCAGTTCTTC	CARGTRDRGPSDEQFF
TRBJ1-5	-	-	TRBV19	TGTGCCAGTAGTGACACCGGGGGGCAACAGCCCCAGCATTTT	CASSDTGGQQPQHF
TRBJ1-1	-	-	TRBV3-1/TRBV3-2	TGTGCCAGCAGCCAAGTGGGAGGTCGAGGAGCTTTCTTT	CASSQVGGRGAFF
TRBJ1-4	-	-	TRBV5-1	TGCGCCAGCAGCCCGCGGGAATTTAGTGAAAAACTGTTTTTT	CASSPREFSEKLFF
TRBJ1-5	-	-	TRBV7-2	TGTGCCAGCAGCTTAGTGGGGGGGCTTGAACAGCCCCAGCATTTT	CASSLVGGLEQPQHF
TRBJ1-1	-	TRBD1	TRBV19	TGTGCCAGTAGTCCGTACAGGGGCGACACTGAAGCTTTCTTT	CASSPYRGDTEAFF
TRBJ2-3	-	-	TRBV30	TGTGCCTGGAACAGGGGGGGCGGAGATACGCAGTATTTT	CAWNRGGGDTQYF
TRBJ1-5	-	-	TRBV15	TGTGCCACCAGCAGAGGTTCGTTCCAGCCCCAGCATTTT	CATSRGSFQPQHF
TRBJ2-3	-	TRBD2	TRBV6-5	TGTGCCAGCAGTTCTCGTAGCGGGGCTGCAGATACGCAGTATTTT	CASSSRSGAADTQYF
TRBJ1-6	-	TRBD1	TRBV5-4	TGTGCCAGCAGCCGGACAGGGGCTAATTCACCCCTCCACTTT	CASSRTGANSPLHF
TRBJ2-5	once	-	TRBV5-1	TGCGCCAGCAGCTTGTCGGGTAGCGGCCAAGAGACCCAGTACTTC	CASSLSGSGQETQYF
TRBJ1-1	-	-	TRBV5-6	TGTGCCAGCAGCTTGGTCGGGGGCGGGGGACGGGACGCTGAAGCTTTCTTT	CASSLVGGGGRDAEAFF
TRBJ1-3	-	-	TRBV4-2	TGTGCCAGCAGCCAACTAGGCTCTGGAAACACCATATATTTT	CASSQLGSGNTIYF
TRBJ1-2	-	-	TRBV6-1	TGTGCCAGCAGTGAAAGGGGGGGGTATGGCTACACCTTC	CASSERGGYGYTF
TRBJ2-2	-	-	TRBV12-3/TRBV12-4	TGTGCCAGCAGTTTATCCGGGGGGGAGCTGTTTTTT	CASSLSGGELFF
TRBJ1-5	-	-	TRBV6-5	TGTGCCAGCAGTTACAGAGAGGGCTATCAGCCCCAGCATTTT	CASSYREGYQPQHF
TRBJ1-2	-	TRBD1	TRBV19	TGTGCCAGTAGTCCGGGACAGAAGAACTATGGCTACACCTTC	CASSPGQKNYGYTF
TRBJ1-2	-	-	TRBV18	TGTGCCAGCTCACTGGACTCCTATGGCTACACCTTC	CASSLDSYGYTF
TRBJ1-2	-	TRBD1	TRBV27	TGTGCCAGCAGTCCCTCCCCGACAGGGGCGATGACCTTC	CASSPSPTGAMTF
TRBJ2-2	once	TRBD2	TRBV5-6	TGTGCCAGCAGCTTGGGATCAGGGACCGGGGGGACCGGGGAGCTGTTTTTT	CASSLGSGTGGTGELFF
TRBJ1-1	-	-	TRBV5-1	TGCGCCAGCAGCTTGGTGGCGGCGAATACTGAAGCTTTCTTT	CASSLVAANTEAFF
TRBJ1-2	-	TRBD1	TRBV5-4	TGTGCCAGCAGCTGGGGGGGAACAGGGGGCCGAGATGGCTACACCTTC	CASSWGGTGGRDGYTF
TRBJ1-4	-	-	TRBV2	TGTGCCAGCAGCGGGGGAGCAACTAATGAAAAACTGTTTTTT	CASSGGATNEKLFF
TRBJ1-4	-	-	TRBV7-9	TGTGCCAGCAGCTTAGGACAGTATAATGAAAAACTGTTTTTT	CASSLGQYNEKLFF
TRBJ2-1	-	-	TRBV6-5	TGTGCCGGGGGCCAGAGAAATTACAATGAGCAGTTCTTC	CAGGQRNYNEQFF
TRBJ1-2	-	TRBD1	TRBV5-6	TGTGCCAGCAGCACCTTGACAGGGGGCTCCCTTAACTATGGCTACACCTTC	CASSTLTGGSLNYGYTF
TRBJ2-3	-	TRBD1	TRBV2	TGTGCCAGCAGTTCCACAGGGGGCCGCACAGATACGCAGTATTTT	CASSSTGGRTDTQYF
TRBJ1-5	-	TRBD1	TRBV6-5	TGTGCCAGCAGTCCCGGGACAGGGGGGATTGAGCCCCAGCATTTT	CASSPGTGGIEPQHF
TRBJ2-2	-	TRBD1	TRBV5-1	TGCGCCAGCACCTACGGGACAGATAACACCGGGGAGCTGTTTTTT	CASTYGTDNTGELFF
TRBJ1-1	-	TRBD1	TRBV2	TGTGCCAGCAGGGACCCCGGGACAGGGAAGACTGAAGCTTTCTTT	CASRDPGTGKTEAFF
TRBJ2-1	-	TRBD2	TRBV3-1/TRBV3-2	TGTGCCAGCAGCCAAGTAGGACTAGCGGGGCCCTACAATGAGCAGTTCTTC	CASSQVGLAGPYNEQFF
TRBJ1-3	-	-	TRBV6-5	TGTGCCAGCAGCCCGAGACAGAGCCTACACACCATATATTTT	CASSPRQSLHTIYF
TRBJ2-7	-	-	TRBV7-2	TGTGCCAGCAGCTTAAGGGGCGGTTGGTCCGAGCAGTACTTC	CASSLRGGWSEQYF